This record covers a single TCR beta chain. The assay was immunoSEQ multiplex PCR, and TCRdb's table has in-frame clones only and misses some. Altogether around 45,000 clones are present, around 90% being singletons, with the ten largest covering around 5.6%. The source of the sample is a study of OX40 agonist ivuxolimab in advanced cancers. About the study: Patients' therapy was ivuxolimab, an antibody that acts as an agonist of OX40 (CD134). Males comprised roughly four fifths of the group, whose mean age was about 62 years (range about 23 to 80). Three patients, one with hepatocellular carcinoma and two with cutaneous melanoma, responded partially.

Germline V lookup: CDR1 SGHRS, CDR2 YFSETQ. The CDR3 loop spans 11 amino acids. V lost 1 base, J lost 5 bases, and 3 bases lay in between. This receptor was obtained from an adult with an advanced solid tumor such as melanoma, head and neck, liver or kidney cancer. V is TRBV5-1 and J is TRBJ2-5; D unresolved. The specimen comprised CD4+ or CD8+ T cells sorted from blood, sampled in a trial of the OX40 agonist ivuxolimab. In DNA, the CDR3 is TGCGCCAGCAGCTTGATGGAGACCCAGTACTTC. This translates into CASSLMETQYF.